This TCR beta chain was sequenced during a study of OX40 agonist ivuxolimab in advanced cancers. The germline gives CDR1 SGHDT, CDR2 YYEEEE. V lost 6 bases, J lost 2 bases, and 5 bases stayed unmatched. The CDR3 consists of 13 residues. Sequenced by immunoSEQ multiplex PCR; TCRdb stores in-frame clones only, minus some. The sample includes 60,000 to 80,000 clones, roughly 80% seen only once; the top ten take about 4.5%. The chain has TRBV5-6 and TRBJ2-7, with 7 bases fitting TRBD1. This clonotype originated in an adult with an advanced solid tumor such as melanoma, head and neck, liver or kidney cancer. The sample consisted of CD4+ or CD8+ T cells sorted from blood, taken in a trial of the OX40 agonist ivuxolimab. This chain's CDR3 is CASTRTGPYEQYF. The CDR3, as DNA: TGTGCCAGCACCAGGACAGGTCCCTACGAGCAGTACTTC.